A single sample gave rise to the 12 T cell receptor beta chains below, sequenced in a study of vaccination and CD4 T cells after COVID-19. Stated treatment: approximately nine-day PBMC culture with coronavirus spike peptide pools or control peptides (ViraFEST assay). An unexposed donor provided the CD4+ T cells, which were collected before the COVID-19 pandemic (2011-2018). The antigens of these receptors remain unknown. Sequence data for DNA of cultured CD4+ T cells were generated by the Oncomine TCR Beta short-read assay. Each CDR3 protein is one row after TCRdb ran MiXCR on the PCR reads. This repertoire shows several thousand distinct CDR3 sequences, about 35% found once; its top ten account for 25%. The sequencing input was CD4+ T cells from blood, cultured in vitro. These TCRs come from a human donor in good health.

The chain links TRBV4-2 to TRBJ2-5; 7 positions agree with TRBD2. CDR1 LGHNA and CDR2 YNFKEQ come from the germline V gene. This CDR3 has 15 residues. With V trimmed by 0 bases and J by 1 base, 2 bases remained unmatched. The CDR3 loop reads CASSQDRGGQETQYF. The DNA of the CDR3 is TGTGCCAGCAGCCAAGATCGCGGGGGCCAAGAGACCCAGTACTTC.

This clonotype has just one count. The chain carries TRBV20-1 and TRBJ2-3, with 7 nucleotides matching TRBD2. This CDR3 region has 11 residues. The V segment lost 6 bases and the J segment 7 bases; nucleotides outside the gene matches: 4. The V gene's germline CDR1 is DFQATT and CDR2 SNEGSKA (reference sequence). The CDR3 nucleotides read TGCAGTGCCAGGGAGGGCTATACGCAGTATTTT. Translation gives CSAREGYTQYF.

The DNA of the CDR3 is TGTGCCAGCAGCGTAGGGCAGGGGGCACCCTATGGCTACACCTTC. It specifies CASSVGQGAPYGYTF. The chain has TRBV9 and TRBJ1-2; 8 bases align to TRBD1. The V gene end was trimmed by 0 bases and the J gene end by 4 bases; junction bases not matched to a gene: 5. Germline V CDR1 and CDR2: SGDLS, YYNGEE. The CDR3 contains 15 residues.

The J gene is TRBJ1-1, the V gene TRBV12-3 or TRBV12-4, with D perhaps TRBD1 (6 bases). This CDR3 region has 15 residues. Trimming took 8 bases from V and 6 from J, leaving 22 bases between them. The CDR3 DNA reads TGTGCCAGCGGCTACCACAGGGATCGCTCGGCTGAAGCTTTCTTT. Protein product: CASGYHRDRSAEAFF.

The gene calls are TRBV5-1 and TRBJ1-3; D is perhaps TRBD1 (6 bases). Germline CDR1 SGHRS, CDR2 YFSETQ. The V end was cut by 4 bases, the J end by 0 bases, with 11 bases between. CDR3 length: 15 amino acids. This chain's CDR3 is CASSAQGYSGNTIYF. CDR3 sequence (DNA): TGCGCCAGCAGCGCACAGGGTTACTCTGGAAACACCATATATTTT.

Sample share makes this clonotype hyperexpanded (1% or more). J is TRBJ1-2 and V is TRBV7-2; D gene unclear. With 5 bases removed from V and 2 bases from J, the gap between germline ends came to 9 bases. This CDR3 is 13 amino acids long. CDR1 is SGHTA, CDR2 FQGNSA, per germline. The CDR3 DNA follows: TGTGCCAGCAGCCCCTATTTGAACTATGGCTACACCTTC. Protein: CASSPYLNYGYTF.

The V and J genes are TRBV10-2 and TRBJ1-2, with a weak D call TRBD1 (6 bases). The CDR3 loop spans 12 amino acids. The germline V and J ends were trimmed by 3 bases and 6 bases, with 8 bases remaining between them. Germline CDR1 and CDR2: WSHSY and SAAADI. CDR3 nucleotide sequence: TGCGCCAGCAGTGACCCAGGGGATGGCTACACCTTC. This sequence encodes CASSDPGDGYTF.

The CDR3 region has the DNA TGTGCCAGCAGAAACAGGGTGGGAGGAACAGATACGCAGTATTTT. Amino acid sequence: CASRNRVGGTDTQYF. J is TRBJ2-3 and V is TRBV6-1; D possibly uses TRBD1 or TRBD2 (6 bases each). The CDR3 has 15 residues. V was shortened by 6 bases and J by 3 bases, with 16 bases between the two germline ends. Germline assignment: CDR1 MNHNS and CDR2 SASEGT.

The CDR3 coding sequence is TGTGCCAGCAGCAAAAAGGGCAGGGGACAGCCCCAGCATTTT. Translated, it gives CASSKKGRGQPQHF. The V and J genes are TRBV21-1 and TRBJ1-5; TRBD1 reflects the table's D call only, with no check against the DNA. TRBV21-1 is tagged as a pseudogene. The CDR3 has 14 amino acids.

V is TRBV25-1 and J is TRBJ1-1; D is possibly TRBD1 (5 bases). Trimming shortened V by 6 bases and J by 2 bases, and 16 bases separated the two germline ends. Germline CDR1 reads MGHDK; CDR2 reads SYGVNS. CDR3 size: 15 residues. CDR3 in DNA: TGTGCCAGCAGGCCGAATGAAGGGGTAAACACTGAAGCTTTCTTT. Its translation is CASRPNEGVNTEAFF.

J is TRBJ2-5 and V is TRBV2; the D is unclear. The CDR3 runs to 12 residues. Germline V gene sequence: CDR1 SNHLY, CDR2 FYNNEI. V gave up 10 bases and J gave up 5 bases, with 14 bases separating them. Here the CDR3 reads CATSPQEETQYF. For the CDR3, the DNA is TGTGCCACAAGCCCCCAGGAGGAGACCCAGTACTTC.

This chain uses TRBV6-1 with TRBJ1-5, with 8 nucleotides matching TRBD1. Germline values: CDR1 MNHNS, CDR2 SASEGT. J was trimmed by 3 bases and V by 6 bases; bases with no gene match: 16. This CDR3 region has 18 residues. The CDR3 spells CASSPGQGGFVDNQPQHF. The CDR3 DNA reads TGTGCCAGCAGCCCCGGACAGGGAGGATTCGTTGACAATCAGCCCCAGCATTTT.